These T cell receptor beta chains were read from a single sample in a study of cytomegalovirus exposure and HLA in healthy donors. Profiling relied on immunoSEQ multiplex PCR, and the TCRdb table lists in-frame clones only, not all of them. The sample lists around 61,000 clones, roughly 80% occurring once. Sequencing was performed on PBMCs. These receptors all stem from a man between 40 and 49 years old in good health and CMV-seronegative. CDR3s include the opening cysteine and the closing phenylalanine or tryptophan. Fields, in order: D gene, CDR3 length, V gene, J gene, clone size, CDR3 DNA, CDR3 protein. The D gene is left open where the match is weak. The listing skips clone size in some rows; elsewhere it reads once, few, many or a size class.

>.|17|TRBV7-8|TRBJ2-7|.
TGTGCCAGCAGCTTAGAGGTTAGGGGCAGGCGACCCTACGAGCAGTACTTC
CASSLEVRGRRPYEQYF
>.|14|TRBV5-1|TRBJ2-3|.
TGCGCCAGCAGCGGGGGCGACAGCACAGATACGCAGTATTTT
CASSGGDSTDTQYF
>TRBD2|17|TRBV11-3|TRBJ2-5|.
TGTGCCAGCAGCAATCCAATCACGCTAGCGGGGCAAGAGACCCAGTACTTC
CASSNPITLAGQETQYF
>.|13|TRBV7-2|TRBJ2-4|.
TGTGCCAGCAGCTTAGGCGTACAGGGATCGCCGTACTTC
CASSLGVQGSPYF
>.|16|TRBV19|TRBJ1-5|.
TGTGCCAGTAGTATATCCATGTGGAGGCTCAATCAGCCCCAGCATTTT
CASSISMWRLNQPQHF
>.|13|TRBV5-4|TRBJ1-1|few
TGTGCCAGCAGCGCCACAGGGTGGGGACCGGCTTTCTTT
CASSATGWGPAFF
>TRBD2|16|TRBV7-8|TRBJ2-1|.
TGTGCCAGCAGCTTAGACGGACTAGCGGGGTGGTATGAGCAGTTCTTC
CASSLDGLAGWYEQFF
>.|13|TRBV6-5|TRBJ1-6|few
TGTGCCAGCAAGGGAGAAGACAATTCACCCCTCCACTTT
CASKGEDNSPLHF
>.|13|TRBV5-1|TRBJ2-1|.
TGCGCCAGCAGTCGACTCGAAGACAATGAGCAGTTCTTC
CASSRLEDNEQFF
>.|16|TRBV14|TRBJ1-6|.
TGTGCCAGCAGCCAAGTTCGCGGTAGGAGGAATTCACCCCTCCACTTT
CASSQVRGRRNSPLHF
>.|16|TRBV11-2|TRBJ2-1|.
TGTGCCAGCAGCCGTCCGGGGGAGACCTTTTACAATGAGCAGTTCTTC
CASSRPGETFYNEQFF
>.|14|TRBV6-6|TRBJ1-5|few
TGTGCCAGCAGTTACGTAGGTCGGGATCAGCCCCAGCATTTT
CASSYVGRDQPQHF
>TRBD2|16|TRBV9|TRBJ2-7|.
TGTGCCAGCAGCCCGGCGGGGGCGGGGGGGCCGCGGGAGCAGTACTTC
CASSPAGAGGPREQYF